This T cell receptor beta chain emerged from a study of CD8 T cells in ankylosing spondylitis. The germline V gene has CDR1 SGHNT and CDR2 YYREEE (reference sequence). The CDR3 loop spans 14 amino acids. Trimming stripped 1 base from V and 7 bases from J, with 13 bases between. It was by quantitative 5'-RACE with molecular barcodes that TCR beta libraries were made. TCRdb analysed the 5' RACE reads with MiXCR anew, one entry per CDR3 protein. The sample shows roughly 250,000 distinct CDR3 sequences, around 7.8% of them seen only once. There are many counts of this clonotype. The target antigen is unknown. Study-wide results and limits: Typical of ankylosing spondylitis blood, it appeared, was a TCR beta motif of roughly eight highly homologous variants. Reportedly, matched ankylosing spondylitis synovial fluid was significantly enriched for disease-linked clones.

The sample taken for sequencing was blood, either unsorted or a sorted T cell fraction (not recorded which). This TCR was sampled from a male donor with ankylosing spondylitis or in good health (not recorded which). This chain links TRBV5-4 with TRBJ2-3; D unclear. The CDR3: CASSLPDGENTQYF. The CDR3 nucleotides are TGTGCCAGCAGCTTGCCGGACGGCGAAAATACGCAGTATTTT.